One sample yielded the 3 T cell receptor beta chains listed below, sequenced in a study of T-cell reconstitution after alpha-beta-depleted transplantation in children. Unique molecular identifiers were used to barcode this TCRbeta library. TCRdb re-derived calls from the PCR reads in MiXCR, one entry per CDR3 protein. Here the sample spans 40,000 to 60,000 distinct CDR3 sequences, around a tenth being singletons. This specimen consisted of PBMCs, mostly from graft donor cells, obtained 60 days after TCRalphabeta/CD19-depleted stem cell transplant. The receptors were sampled from a male patient aged 2-15 years who had a stem cell transplant for chronic granulomatous disease, so the T cells may come from the graft donor.

This clonotype was seen ten or more times. This sequence joins TRBV9 and TRBJ1-1; tentative D call: TRBD1 (6 bases). Germline loops: CDR1 SGDLS, CDR2 YYNGEE. The CDR3 is 15 amino acids. V was trimmed by 3 bases and J by 1 base, leaving 13 bases between them. CDR3 sequence: CASSEKGHRNTEAFF. Written as DNA, the CDR3 is TGTGCCAGCAGCGAAAAGGGACACCGGAACACTGAAGCTTTCTTT.

The table lists this clonotype with many counts. The V gene is TRBV29-1, the J gene TRBJ2-5; D is undetermined. CDR3 length: 12 residues. Germline V CDR1 and CDR2: SQVTM, ANQGSEA. V shed 4 bases and J shed 0 bases, with 6 bases lying between them. The CDR3 protein is CSVVGNQETQYF. The CDR3 bases are TGCAGCGTTGTAGGGAACCAAGAGACCCAGTACTTC.

The sample holds many counts of this clonotype. The rearrangement links TRBV5-1 to TRBJ2-1, with 7 bases identical to TRBD1. The CDR3 runs 15 residues. With 4 bases clipped from V and 2 bases from J, the junction kept 6 bases outside the gene matches. The germline CDR1 and CDR2 sequences are SGHRS and YFSETQ. Written as DNA, the CDR3 is TGCGCCAGCAGCACGGACAGGAAAACCTACAATGAGCAGTTCTTC. Its translation is CASSTDRKTYNEQFF.